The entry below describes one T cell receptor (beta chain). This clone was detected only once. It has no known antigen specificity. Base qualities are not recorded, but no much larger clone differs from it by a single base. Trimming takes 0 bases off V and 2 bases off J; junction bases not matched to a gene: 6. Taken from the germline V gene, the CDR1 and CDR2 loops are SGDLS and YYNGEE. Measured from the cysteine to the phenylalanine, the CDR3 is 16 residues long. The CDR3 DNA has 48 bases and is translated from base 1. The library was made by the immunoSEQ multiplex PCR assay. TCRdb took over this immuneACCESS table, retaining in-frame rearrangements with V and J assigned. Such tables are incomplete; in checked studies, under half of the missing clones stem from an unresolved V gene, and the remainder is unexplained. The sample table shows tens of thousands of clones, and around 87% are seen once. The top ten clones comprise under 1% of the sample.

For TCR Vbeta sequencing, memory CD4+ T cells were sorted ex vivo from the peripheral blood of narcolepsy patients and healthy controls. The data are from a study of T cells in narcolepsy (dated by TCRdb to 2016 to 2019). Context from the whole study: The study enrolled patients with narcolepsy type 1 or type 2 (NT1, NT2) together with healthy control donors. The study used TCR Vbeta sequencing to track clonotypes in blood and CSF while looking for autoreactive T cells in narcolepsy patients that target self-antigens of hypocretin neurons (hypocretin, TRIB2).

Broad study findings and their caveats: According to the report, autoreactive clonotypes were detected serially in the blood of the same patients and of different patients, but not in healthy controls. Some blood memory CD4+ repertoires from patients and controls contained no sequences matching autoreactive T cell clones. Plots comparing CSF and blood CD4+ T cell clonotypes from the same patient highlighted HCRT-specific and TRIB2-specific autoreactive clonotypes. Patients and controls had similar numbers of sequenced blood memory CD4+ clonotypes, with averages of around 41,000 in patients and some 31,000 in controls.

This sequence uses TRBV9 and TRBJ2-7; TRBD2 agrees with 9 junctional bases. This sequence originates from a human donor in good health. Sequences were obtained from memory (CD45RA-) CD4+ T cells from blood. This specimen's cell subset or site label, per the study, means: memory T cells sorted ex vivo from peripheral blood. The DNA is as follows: TGTGCCAGCAGCGTAGCTTCTAGCGGGGCCCCCTACGAGCAGTACTTC. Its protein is CASSVASSGAPYEQYF.